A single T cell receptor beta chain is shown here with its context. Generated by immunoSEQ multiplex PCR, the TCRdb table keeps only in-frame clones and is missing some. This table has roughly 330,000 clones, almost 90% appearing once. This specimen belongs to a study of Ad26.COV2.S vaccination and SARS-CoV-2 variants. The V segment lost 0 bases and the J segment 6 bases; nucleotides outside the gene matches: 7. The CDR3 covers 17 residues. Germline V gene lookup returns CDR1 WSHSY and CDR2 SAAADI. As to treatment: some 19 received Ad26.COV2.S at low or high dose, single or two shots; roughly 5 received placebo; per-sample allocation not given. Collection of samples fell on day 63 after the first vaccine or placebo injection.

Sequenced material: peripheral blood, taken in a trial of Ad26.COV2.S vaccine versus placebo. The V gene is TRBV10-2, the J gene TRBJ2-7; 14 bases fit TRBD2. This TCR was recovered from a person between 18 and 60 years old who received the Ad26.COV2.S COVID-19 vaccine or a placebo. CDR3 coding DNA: TGCGCCAGCAGTGAGTCCGGGACTAGCGGGAGCCCTCGCGAGCAGTACGTC. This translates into CASSESGTSGSPREQYV.